Following are 26 T cell receptor beta chains from one sample sequenced in a study of blood T cells in healthy people across ages. The second PCR ran roughly 7 to 12 cycles with a sample-barcoded 5' primer and J-beta primers. TCRdb reprocessed the 5' RACE reads via MiXCR and lists one record per CDR3 protein. The sample contains 550,000 to 800,000 distinct CDR3 sequences, around 20% of which appear only once. Sequenced input: blood. These receptors were taken from a man between 65 and 80 years old in good health.

This chain joins TRBV9 and TRBJ1-4; D unclear. V was pared by 0 bases and J by 8 bases, with 11 bases between. The germline V gene encodes CDR1 SGDLS and CDR2 YYNGEE. The CDR3 is 14 residues long. The chain's CDR3 is CASSVDSRGEKLFF. CDR3 sequence (DNA): TGTGCCAGCAGCGTAGACTCACGGGGAGAAAAACTGTTTTTT.

In its sample, this clonotype was seen many times. CDR3 in DNA: TGTGCCAGCAGCTCAGCACTGCAAGAGACCCAGTACTTC. Translating gives CASSSALQETQYF. This chain links TRBV6-2 or TRBV6-3 with TRBJ2-5, with no clear D. The CDR3 consists of 13 residues. Germline CDR1 reads MNHEY; CDR2 reads SVGEGT. With 6 bases removed from V and 2 bases from J, the gap between germline ends came to 10 bases.

This clonotype has at least ten counts. This chain uses TRBV7-8 with TRBJ1-4; the match to TRBD1 covers 8 bases. Germline CDR1 is SGHVS and CDR2 is FQNEAQ. The CDR3 is 15 amino acids. V shed 5 bases and J 4 bases; nucleotides not matched to a gene: 6. The CDR3 loop reads CASSERTGINEKLFF. DNA for the CDR3: TGTGCCAGCAGCGAGCGGACAGGGATTAATGAAAAACTGTTTTTT.

This clonotype was seen a handful of times. The V gene is TRBV6-1, the J gene TRBJ2-2, with a possible D match to TRBD1 (5 bases). Trimming took 7 bases from V and 3 from J, leaving 9 bases between them. Germline V gene sequence: CDR1 MNHNS, CDR2 SASEGT. CDR3 length equals 13 residues. CDR3 region: CASTPRDTGELFF. In DNA form, the CDR3 reads TGTGCCAGCACGCCCAGGGACACCGGGGAGCTGTTTTTT.

This chain joins TRBV12-3 or TRBV12-4 and TRBJ2-2; TRBD2 matches 9 bases. The trim removed 3 bases at V and 7 bases at J, leaving 6 bases unmatched. The CDR3 totals 15 residues. CDR3 loop: CASSFAGGSGGELFF. The CDR3 DNA is TGTGCCAGCAGTTTTGCGGGAGGGTCCGGCGGGGAGCTGTTTTTT.

This clonotype was seen more than once but under ten times. The chain employs TRBV29-1 and TRBJ2-7; 9 nucleotides align to TRBD1. The trim removed 6 bases at V and 5 bases at J, leaving 5 bases unmatched. CDR1 SQVTM and CDR2 ANQGSEA come from the germline V gene. The CDR3 is 12 residues long. In DNA, the CDR3 is TGCAGCGTCAACAGGGGGCCCAACGAGCAGTACTTC. Translated, it gives CSVNRGPNEQYF.

This chain joins TRBV20-1 and TRBJ2-5; TRBD2 matches 11 bases. The J call is doubtful: the DNA matches TRBJ2-7 better. Germline V gives CDR1 DFQATT, CDR2 SNEGSKA (reference sequence). The CDR3 sequence is 15 residues long. The CDR3 DNA sequence: TGCAGTGCTAGTTTAACTAGCGGGAGCCAATACGAGCAGTACTTC. Translated, it gives CSASLTSGSQYEQYF.

The chain links TRBV2 to TRBJ2-7; no clear D gene. Trimming removed 5 bases at V and 3 bases at J, with 14 bases between. CDR3 length: 14 residues. The germline gives CDR1 SNHLY, CDR2 FYNNEI. The CDR3 here is CASSLGVNSYEQYF. DNA for the CDR3: TGTGCCAGCAGTTTGGGCGTCAACAGCTACGAGCAGTACTTC.

This clonotype was found a few times. This chain links TRBV20-1 with TRBJ2-4, with a weak D call TRBD2 (5 bases). Germline CDR1 and CDR2: DFQATT and SNEGSKA (reference sequence). Trimming removed 6 bases at V and 0 bases at J, with 30 bases between. The CDR3 covers 20 residues. In nucleotides, the CDR3 is TGCAGTGCGGGTCGCCAGCCGGGGAATGCGCAATTGGGAGCCAAAAACATTCAGTACTTC. The encoded protein is CSAGRQPGNAQLGAKNIQYF.

The rearrangement joins TRBV20-1 to TRBJ2-4, with D perhaps TRBD1 or TRBD2 (6 bases each). Germline CDR1 and CDR2: DFQATT and SNEGSKA (reference sequence). The CDR3 is made up of 14 amino acids. The ends were cut back, 0 bases at V and 1 base at J, with 7 bases in the middle. The CDR3 loop reads CSAREGGAKNIQYF. The CDR3 bases are TGCAGTGCTAGAGAAGGGGGGGCCAAAAACATTCAGTACTTC.

V is TRBV5-1 and J is TRBJ2-7; 8 nucleotides match TRBD2. The CDR3 totals 16 residues. Looked up from germline, CDR1 is SGHRS and CDR2 is YFSETQ. Trimming took 2 bases from V and 3 from J; bases not matched to a gene: 10. CDR3 sequence reads: CASSLQGPAGVYEQYF. CDR3 bases: TGCGCCAGCAGCTTACAGGGCCCAGCGGGAGTCTACGAGCAGTACTTC.

The chain carries TRBV7-9 and TRBJ2-3; TRBD1 agrees at 8 bases. V shed 5 bases, J shed 5 bases, and the junction held 6 bases outside the gene matches. CDR1 is SEHNR, CDR2 FQNEAQ, per germline (reference sequence). CDR3 length: 14 amino acids. The CDR3 region is CASSPTGAEDTQYF. CDR3 sequence (DNA): TGTGCCAGCAGCCCGACAGGGGCGGAAGATACGCAGTATTTT.

This clonotype was recorded a few times. V is TRBV7-9 and J is TRBJ2-5, with TRBD2 as a possible D gene (6 bases). TRBJ2-1 matches the DNA end more closely, so the J call is doubtful. CDR1 SEHNR and CDR2 FQNEAQ come from the germline V gene (reference sequence). The CDR3 is 15 amino acids. The CDR3 bases are TGTGCCAGCAGCTTACGGGGGACCAGCGCCAATGAGCAGTTCTTC. Translated, it gives CASSLRGTSANEQFF.

The J gene is TRBJ1-3, the V gene TRBV20-1; possibly TRBD1 for D (6 bases). Germline V CDR1 and CDR2: DFQATT, SNEGSKA (reference sequence). Trimming took 2 bases from V and 4 from J, leaving 15 bases between them. The CDR3 length is 15 residues. The CDR3 protein is CSARLGGSGGNTIYF. As DNA, the CDR3 is TGCAGTGCTAGACTGGGGGGCTCCGGAGGAAACACCATATATTTT.

V is TRBV6-5 and J is TRBJ1-2; the D gene is possibly TRBD1 (5 bases). The CDR3 loop spans 13 amino acids. V was trimmed by 5 bases and J by 5 bases, leaving 12 bases between them. Per germline, CDR1 MNHEY and CDR2 SVGAGI. Written as DNA, the CDR3 is TGTGCCAGCAGTCAAACTGACAGTTATGGCTACACCTTC. This translates into CASSQTDSYGYTF.

CDR3 sequence: CASSGVQGTDTQYF. The CDR3 nucleotides are TGCGCCAGCAGCGGCGTACAGGGCACAGATACGCAGTATTTT. This chain joins TRBV5-1 and TRBJ2-3; D might be TRBD1 (5 bases). Germline loops: CDR1 SGHRS, CDR2 YFSETQ. Trimming pared 4 bases from V and 1 base from J, leaving 10 bases between. The CDR3 covers 14 residues.

The chain is built from TRBV28 and TRBJ2-7; no firm D call. The CDR3 sequence is 16 residues long. With 3 bases removed from V and 1 base from J, the gap between germline ends came to 16 bases. Germline values: CDR1 MDHEN, CDR2 SYDVKM. The CDR3 here is CASSLGGQGRSYEQYF. The DNA of the CDR3 is TGTGCCAGCAGTTTGGGTGGCCAAGGAAGGTCCTACGAGCAGTACTTC.

The chain combines TRBV5-1 with TRBJ2-1, with D unclear. Germline V lookup: CDR1 SGHRS, CDR2 YFSETQ. This CDR3 spans 13 amino acids. The V end was cut by 4 bases, the J end by 10 bases, with 15 bases between. CDR3: CASSAALVKEQFF. The CDR3 nucleotides read TGCGCCAGCAGCGCTGCCCTAGTTAAAGAGCAGTTCTTC.

This clonotype has a handful of counts. This chain links TRBV21-1 with TRBJ2-5; the table calls TRBD1, which could not be checked here. TRBV21-1 is tagged as a pseudogene. The CDR3 contains 14 residues. CDR3 sequence (DNA): TGTGCCAGCAGCAAGGGGACAGGACAAGAGACCCAGTACTTC. Its translation: CASSKGTGQETQYF.

This clonotype has only a few counts. The chain recombines TRBV12-3 or TRBV12-4 with TRBJ2-5; 8 bases align to TRBD2. TRBJ2-7 matches the DNA end more closely, so the J call is doubtful. The CDR3 spans 16 residues. The DNA of the CDR3 is TGTGCCAGCAGTCCGAGAAGGGGTAGCGGGATCCACGAGCAGTACTTC. This gives the protein CASSPRRGSGIHEQYF.

The V gene is TRBV6-1, the J gene TRBJ2-7; tentative D call: TRBD1 (6 bases). Trimming removed 4 bases at V and 0 bases at J, with 28 bases between. CDR1 MNHNS and CDR2 SASEGT come from the germline V gene. CDR3 length: 20 amino acids. CDR3 in amino acids: CASSVKGRTASGGPSYEQYF. In nucleotides, the CDR3 is TGTGCCAGCAGTGTAAAAGGCAGGACAGCCTCTGGTGGGCCCTCCTACGAGCAGTACTTC.

This clonotype was seen only a few times. The chain uses TRBV7-9 and TRBJ2-5, with TRBD2 matching 10 bases. This CDR3 is 17 amino acids long. Germline values: CDR1 SEHNR, CDR2 FQNEAQ (reference sequence). V was clipped by 3 bases and J by 4 bases; unmatched bases: 11. The CDR3 region has the DNA TGTGCCAGCAGCTTTGCGCTAGCGGGAGAATCTGTAGAGACCCAGTACTTC. It codes for CASSFALAGESVETQYF. The entire variable domain, with the rest obtained from reference TRBV7-9 and TRBJ2-5, is as follows: DTGVSQNPRHKITKRGQNVTFRCDPISEHNRLYWYRQTLGQGPEFLTYFQNEAQLEKSRLLSDRFSAERPKGSFSTLEIQRTEQGDSAMYLCASSFALAGESVETQYFGPGTRLLVL.

This clonotype was found a few times. Since a much larger clone is just one base distant, this may be a read error. Here the CDR3 omits its conserved ending phenylalanine or tryptophan, so a read error is the likely source. The chain joins TRBV28 to TRBJ2-5; tentative D call: TRBD2 (5 bases). The CDR3 consists of 14 residues. Germline CDR1 is MDHEN and CDR2 is SYDVKM. V shed 2 bases and J shed 1 base, with 8 bases lying between them. The chain's CDR3 is CASSLKAGQETQYL. CDR3 DNA sequence: TGTGCCAGCAGTTTAAAGGCGGGCCAAGAGACCCAGTACCTC.

In this sample, this clonotype turned up a few times. The V and J genes are TRBV6-5 and TRBJ2-1; TRBD2 aligns across 7 bases. CDR1 and CDR2 (germline): MNHEY, SVGAGI. Losses at the gene ends were 8 bases for V and 6 bases for J; bases not matched to a gene: 13. CDR3 length: 15 residues. The CDR3, as DNA: TGTGCCAGCCGCTTCGCGGGACTATCATCCAATGAGCAGTTCTTC. Protein: CASRFAGLSSNEQFF.

This clonotype has more than one count but fewer than ten. CDR3 bases: TGTGCCAGCAGCAAAGACGCCGGGACAGATTATTATGGCTACACCTTC. Translation gives CASSKDAGTDYYGYTF. This chain links TRBV7-9 with TRBJ1-2; 7 nucleotides match TRBD1. Germline V gene sequence: CDR1 SEHNR, CDR2 FQNEAQ (reference sequence). The CDR3 consists of 16 residues. Trimming at V came to 5 bases and at J to 5 bases, leaving 14 bases not matched to a gene.

This chain joins TRBV4-1 and TRBJ2-1; 11 nucleotides match TRBD2. V dropped 5 bases and J dropped 4; count of bases not matched to a gene: 7. The CDR3 has 16 amino acids. CDR1 is MGHRA and CDR2 is YSYEKL in the germline V gene. Here the CDR3 DNA reads TGCGCCAGCAGCTCCCGACTAGCGGGGACTTACAATGAGCAGTTCTTC. As protein: CASSSRLAGTYNEQFF.